The clone carrying this TCR beta chain was observed a handful of times. This may stem from a read error, because a much larger clone lies one nucleotide away. RNA transcripts gave rise to amplified TCR beta CDR3 regions. Researchers ran a first-round RT-PCR on the TCR CDR3 using the HTBI primer set. A single record per CDR3 protein comes from TCRdb applying MiXCR to the multiplex PCR reads. The sample includes around 300,000 distinct CDR3 sequences, 13% of them seen just once. These data originate in a study of T cells in Graves' hyperthyroidism and ophthalmopathy. CDR3 size: 15 residues. Germline values: CDR1 SGHAT, CDR2 FQNNGV. With 1 base removed from V and 5 bases from J, the gap between germline ends came to 12 bases.

The sequenced sample was blood. J is TRBJ2-1 and V is TRBV11-2; D is possibly TRBD2 (6 bases). This clonotype originated in a woman aged 25 to 45 with Graves' hyperthyroidism that later progressed to Graves' ophthalmopathy. CDR3 sequence: CASSLGTGVHNEQFF. CDR3 sequence (DNA): TGTGCCAGCAGCTTAGGAACGGGAGTGCACAATGAGCAGTTCTTC. Based on the CDR3 plus reference TRBV11-2 and TRBJ2-1, the full variable domain is EAGVAQSPRYKIIEKRQSVAFWCNPISGHATLYWYQQILGQGPKLLIQFQNNGVVDDSQLPKDRFSAERLKGVDSTLKIQPAKLEDSAVYLCASSLGTGVHNEQFFGPGTRLTVL.